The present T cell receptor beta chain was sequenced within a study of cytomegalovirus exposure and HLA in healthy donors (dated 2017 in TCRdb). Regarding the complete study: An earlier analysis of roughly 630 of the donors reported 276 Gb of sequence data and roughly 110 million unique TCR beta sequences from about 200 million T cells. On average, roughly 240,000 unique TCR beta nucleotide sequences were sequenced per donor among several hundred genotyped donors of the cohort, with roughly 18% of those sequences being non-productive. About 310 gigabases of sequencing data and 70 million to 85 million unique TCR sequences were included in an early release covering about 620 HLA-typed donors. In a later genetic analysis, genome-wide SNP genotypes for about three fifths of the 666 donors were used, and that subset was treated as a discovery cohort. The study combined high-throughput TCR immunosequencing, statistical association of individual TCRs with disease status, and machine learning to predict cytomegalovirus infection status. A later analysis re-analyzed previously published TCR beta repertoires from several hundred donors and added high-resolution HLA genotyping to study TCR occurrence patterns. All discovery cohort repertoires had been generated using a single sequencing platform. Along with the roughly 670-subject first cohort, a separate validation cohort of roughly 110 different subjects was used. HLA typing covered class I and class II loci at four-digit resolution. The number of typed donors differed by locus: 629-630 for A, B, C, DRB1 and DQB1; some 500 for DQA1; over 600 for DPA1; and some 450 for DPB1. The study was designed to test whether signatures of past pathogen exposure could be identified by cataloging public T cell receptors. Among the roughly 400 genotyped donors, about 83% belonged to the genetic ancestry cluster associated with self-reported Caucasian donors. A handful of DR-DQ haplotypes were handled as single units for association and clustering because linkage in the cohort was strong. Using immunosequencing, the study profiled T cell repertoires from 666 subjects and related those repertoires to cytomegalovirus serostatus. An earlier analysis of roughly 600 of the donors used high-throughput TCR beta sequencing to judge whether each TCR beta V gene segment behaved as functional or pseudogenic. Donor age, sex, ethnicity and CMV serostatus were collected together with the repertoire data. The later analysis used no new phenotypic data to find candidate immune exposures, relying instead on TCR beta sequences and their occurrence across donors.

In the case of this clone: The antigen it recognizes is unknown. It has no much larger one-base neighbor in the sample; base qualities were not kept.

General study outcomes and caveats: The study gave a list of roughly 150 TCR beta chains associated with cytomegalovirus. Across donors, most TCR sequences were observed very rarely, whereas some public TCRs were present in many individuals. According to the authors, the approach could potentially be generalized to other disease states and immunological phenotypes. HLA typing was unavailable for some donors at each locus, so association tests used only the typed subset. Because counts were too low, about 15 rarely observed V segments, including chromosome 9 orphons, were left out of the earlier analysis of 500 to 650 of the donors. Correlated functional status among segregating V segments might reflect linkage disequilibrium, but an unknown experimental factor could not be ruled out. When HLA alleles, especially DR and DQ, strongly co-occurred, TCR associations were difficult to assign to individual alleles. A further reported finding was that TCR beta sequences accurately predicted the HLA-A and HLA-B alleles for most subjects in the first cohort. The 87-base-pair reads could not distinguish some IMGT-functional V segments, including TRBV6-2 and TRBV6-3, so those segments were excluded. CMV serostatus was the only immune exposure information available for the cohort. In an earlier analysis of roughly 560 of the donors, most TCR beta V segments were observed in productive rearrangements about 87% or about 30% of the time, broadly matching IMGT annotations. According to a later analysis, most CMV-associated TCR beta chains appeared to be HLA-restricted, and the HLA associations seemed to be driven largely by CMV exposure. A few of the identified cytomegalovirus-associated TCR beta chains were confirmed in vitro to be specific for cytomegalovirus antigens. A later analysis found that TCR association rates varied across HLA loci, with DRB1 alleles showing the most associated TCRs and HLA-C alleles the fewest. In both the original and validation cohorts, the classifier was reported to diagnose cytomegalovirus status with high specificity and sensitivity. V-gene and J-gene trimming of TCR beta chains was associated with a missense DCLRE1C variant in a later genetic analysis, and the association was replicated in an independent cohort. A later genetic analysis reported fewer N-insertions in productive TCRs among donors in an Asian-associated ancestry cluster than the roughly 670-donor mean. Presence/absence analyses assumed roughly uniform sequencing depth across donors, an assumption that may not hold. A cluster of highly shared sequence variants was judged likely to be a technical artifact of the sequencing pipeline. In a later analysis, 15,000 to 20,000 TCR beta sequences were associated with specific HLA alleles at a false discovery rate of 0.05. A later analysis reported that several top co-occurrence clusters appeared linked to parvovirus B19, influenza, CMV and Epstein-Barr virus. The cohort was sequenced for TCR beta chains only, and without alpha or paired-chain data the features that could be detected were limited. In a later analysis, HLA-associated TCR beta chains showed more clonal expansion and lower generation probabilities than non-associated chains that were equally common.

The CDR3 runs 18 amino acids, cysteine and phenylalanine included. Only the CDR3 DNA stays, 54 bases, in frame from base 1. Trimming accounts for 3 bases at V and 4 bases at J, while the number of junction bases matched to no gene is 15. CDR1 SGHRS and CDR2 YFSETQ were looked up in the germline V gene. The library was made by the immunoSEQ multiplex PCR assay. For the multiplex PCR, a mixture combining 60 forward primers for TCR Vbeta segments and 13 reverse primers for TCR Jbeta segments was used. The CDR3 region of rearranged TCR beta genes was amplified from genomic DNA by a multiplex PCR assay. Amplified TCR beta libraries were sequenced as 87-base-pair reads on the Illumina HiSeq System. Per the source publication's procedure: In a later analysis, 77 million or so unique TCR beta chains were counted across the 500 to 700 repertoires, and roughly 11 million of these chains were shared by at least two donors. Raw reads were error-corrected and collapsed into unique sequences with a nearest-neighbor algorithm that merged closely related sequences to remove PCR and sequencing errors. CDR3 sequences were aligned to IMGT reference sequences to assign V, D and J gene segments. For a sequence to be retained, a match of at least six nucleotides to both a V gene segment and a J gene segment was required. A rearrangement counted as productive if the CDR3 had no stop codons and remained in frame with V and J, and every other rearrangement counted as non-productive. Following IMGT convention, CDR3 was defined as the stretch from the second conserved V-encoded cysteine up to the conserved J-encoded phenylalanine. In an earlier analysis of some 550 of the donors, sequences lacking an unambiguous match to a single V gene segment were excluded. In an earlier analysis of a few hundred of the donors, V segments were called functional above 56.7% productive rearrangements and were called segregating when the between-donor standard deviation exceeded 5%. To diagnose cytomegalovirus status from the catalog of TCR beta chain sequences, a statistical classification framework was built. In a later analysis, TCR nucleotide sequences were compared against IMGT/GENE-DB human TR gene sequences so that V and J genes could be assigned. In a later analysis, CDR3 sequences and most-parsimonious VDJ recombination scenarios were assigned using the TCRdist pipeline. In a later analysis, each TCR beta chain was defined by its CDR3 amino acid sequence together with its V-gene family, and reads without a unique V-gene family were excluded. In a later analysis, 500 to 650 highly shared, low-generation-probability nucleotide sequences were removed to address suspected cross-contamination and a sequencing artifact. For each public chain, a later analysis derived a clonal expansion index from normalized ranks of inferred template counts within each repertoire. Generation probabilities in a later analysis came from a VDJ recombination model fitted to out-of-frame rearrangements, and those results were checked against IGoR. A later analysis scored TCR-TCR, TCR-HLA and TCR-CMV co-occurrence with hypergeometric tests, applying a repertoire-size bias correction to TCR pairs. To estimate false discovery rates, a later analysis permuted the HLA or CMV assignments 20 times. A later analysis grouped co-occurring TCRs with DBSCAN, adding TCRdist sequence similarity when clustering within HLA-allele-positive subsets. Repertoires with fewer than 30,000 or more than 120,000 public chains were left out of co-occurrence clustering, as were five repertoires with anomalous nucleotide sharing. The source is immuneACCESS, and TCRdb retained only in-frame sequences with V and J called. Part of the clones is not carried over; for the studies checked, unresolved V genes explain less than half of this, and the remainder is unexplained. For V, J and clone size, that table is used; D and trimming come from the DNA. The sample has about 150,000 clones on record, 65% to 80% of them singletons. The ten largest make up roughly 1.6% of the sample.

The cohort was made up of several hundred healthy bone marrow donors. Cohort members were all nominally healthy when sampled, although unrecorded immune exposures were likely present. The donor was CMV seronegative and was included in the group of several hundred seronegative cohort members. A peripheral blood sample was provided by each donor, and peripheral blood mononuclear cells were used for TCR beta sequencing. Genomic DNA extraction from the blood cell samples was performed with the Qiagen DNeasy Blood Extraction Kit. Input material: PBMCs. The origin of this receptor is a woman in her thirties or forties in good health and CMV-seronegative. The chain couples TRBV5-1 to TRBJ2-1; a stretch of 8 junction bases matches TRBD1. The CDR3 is CASSSLGTGQGWYNEQFF. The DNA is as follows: TGCGCCAGCAGCTCCCTTGGGACAGGACAGGGTTGGTACAATGAGCAGTTCTTC.